A single sample gave rise to the 22 T cell receptor beta chains below, sequenced in a study of shared clonotypes between healthy human individuals. This table comes from immunoSEQ multiplex PCR, and its TCRdb copy is limited to in-frame clones, with some not included. The table records about 1.1 million clones, about 80% of them present only once. What was sequenced was memory CD4+ T cells from PBMCs. Subset reported: CD45RA-negative fraction. All receptors derive from a man in his late teens or twenties in good health. Some clones in this sample may be carry-over from other donors' samples.

This clone was found a few times. The same CDR3 arises from other DNA sequences in this sample as well. J is TRBJ1-5 and V is TRBV10-3; D is uncertain. The CDR3 has 12 residues. CDR1 and CDR2 from the germline V gene are ENHRY and SYGVKD. The V gene lost 3 bases and the J gene lost 1 base, with 1 base spanning the gap. CDR3 protein: CAISDSNQPQHF. The CDR3 coding sequence is TGTGCCATCAGTGACAGCAATCAGCCCCAGCATTTT.

The genes are TRBV5-6 and TRBJ1-5, with a possible D match to TRBD1 (6 bases). The germline V gene encodes CDR1 SGHDT and CDR2 YYEEEE. This CDR3 has 13 amino acids. V was trimmed by 2 bases and J by 5 bases, leaving 8 bases between them. The CDR3 is CASSFRGDQPQHF. The CDR3 nucleotides read TGTGCCAGCAGCTTCAGGGGCGATCAGCCCCAGCATTTT.

The chain links TRBV5-6 to TRBJ2-1; maybe TRBD1 (7 bases). V dropped 4 bases and J dropped 10 bases, with 15 bases sitting between them. The CDR3 has 13 amino acids. Per the germline V gene, CDR1 is SGHDT and CDR2 is YYEEEE. CDR3 region: CASSGGTAREQFF. The CDR3 DNA is TGTGCCAGCAGCGGCGGGACAGCCCGAGAGCAGTTCTTC.

The chain joins TRBV4-1 to TRBJ1-1; 9 bases match TRBD1. V lost 6 bases, J lost 1 base, and 3 bases stayed unmatched. Germline-derived CDR1 and CDR2 are MGHRA and YSYEKL. CDR3 length equals 14 residues. CDR3 in DNA: TGCGCCAGCAGTCGACAGGGGGGGAACACTGAAGCTTTCTTT. This encodes CASSRQGGNTEAFF.

This chain uses TRBV5-4 with TRBJ1-2; no firm D call. V lost 1 base, J lost 8 bases, and 9 bases lay in between. In germline, CDR1 is SGHNT, CDR2 YYREEE (reference sequence). The CDR3 has 12 amino acids. CDR3 protein: CASSLTTEGYTF. The CDR3 DNA reads TGTGCCAGCAGCTTGACTACAGAGGGCTACACCTTC. Full variable domain (missing parts from reference TRBV5-4 and TRBJ1-2): ETGVTQSPTHLIKTRGQQVTLRCSSQSGHNTVSWYQQALGQGPQFIFQYYREEENGRGNFPPRFSGLQFPNYSSELNVNALELDDSALYLCASSLTTEGYTFGSGTRLTVV.

The chain is built from TRBV7-9 and TRBJ1-5, with D perhaps matching TRBD1 (5 bases). The ends were cut back, 5 bases at V and 4 bases at J, with 15 bases in the middle. The CDR3 consists of 15 residues. Per germline, CDR1 SEHNR and CDR2 FQNEAQ (reference sequence). CDR3 residues: CASSPFIGGNQPQHF. The CDR3 DNA follows: TGTGCCAGCAGCCCCTTTATTGGGGGAAATCAGCCCCAGCATTTT.

The chain couples TRBV15 to TRBJ2-7, with 8 positions matching TRBD2. CDR1 LNHNV and CDR2 YYDKDF come from the germline V gene (reference sequence). This CDR3 region has 17 residues. V dropped 1 base and J dropped 3; count of bases not matched to a gene: 11. This chain's CDR3 is CATSRVPKSGSHYEQYF. The CDR3 DNA reads as TGTGCCACCAGCAGAGTCCCCAAAAGCGGGAGTCACTACGAGCAGTACTTC.

The chain has TRBV5-6 and TRBJ2-2, with 10 positions matching TRBD1. The V and J ends lost 6 bases and 5 bases, in that order; junction bases with no gene match: 10. The germline V gene has CDR1 SGHDT and CDR2 YYEEEE. This CDR3 has 16 amino acids. CDR3 region: CASTKGGQGKTGELFF. The CDR3 coding sequence is TGTGCCAGCACCAAAGGGGGACAGGGGAAAACCGGGGAGCTGTTTTTT.

This chain connects TRBV6-1 to TRBJ2-7; 7 bases are a match to TRBD1. The CDR3 is 20 amino acids. Germline lookup yields CDR1 MNHNS and CDR2 SASEGT. V shed 0 bases and J 0 bases; nucleotides not matched to a gene: 17. The CDR3 nucleotides are TGTGCCAGCAGTGAAGCGGGCAGTGGTTACGACAGGGCAAGCTCCTACGAGCAGTACTTC. It translates to CASSEAGSGYDRASSYEQYF.

V usage is TRBV30 and J usage is TRBJ1-1, with D possibly being TRBD1 (5 bases). Germline values: CDR1 GTSNPN, CDR2 SVGIG (reference sequence). The length of the CDR3 is 15 residues. Trimming cost V 7 bases and J 0 bases, with 18 bases left between them. CDR3 sequence reads: CASTSRTGLNTEAFF. CDR3 sequence (DNA): TGTGCCTCAACTTCCAGGACGGGGCTGAACACTGAAGCTTTCTTT.

For this clone: The same CDR3 is also encoded by other DNA sequences in this sample. The chain recombines TRBV28 with TRBJ1-3; the D is unclear. V shed 3 bases and J shed 4 bases, with 4 bases lying between them. This CDR3 comprises 12 residues. In germline, CDR1 is MDHEN, CDR2 SYDVKM. This CDR3 reads CASSFQGNTIYF. The CDR3 DNA sequence: TGTGCCAGCAGTTTTCAGGGAAACACCATATATTTT.

This clone came up a few times. The V gene is TRBV19, the J gene TRBJ1-2; D is undetermined. Germline V CDR1 and CDR2: LNHDA, SQIVND (reference sequence). This CDR3 is built from 12 residues. Trimming stripped 6 bases from V and 6 bases from J, with 11 bases between. CDR3 region: CASRAALHGYTF. In DNA form, the CDR3 reads TGTGCCAGTAGGGCAGCCCTACATGGCTACACCTTC.

Of note for this clone: A much more abundant neighbour one base away suggests this may be a read error. The chain combines TRBV6-1 with TRBJ1-1; D is possibly TRBD1 (6 bases). This CDR3 contains 14 residues. Germline lookup yields CDR1 MNHNS and CDR2 SASEGT. V lost 2 bases to trimming and J lost 6 bases, with 13 bases between them. In DNA, the CDR3 is TGTGCCAGCAGTGAACAGGGGAGGGGCCCTGAAGCTTTCTTT. Translated: CASSEQGRGPEAFF.

This chain connects TRBV4-1 to TRBJ2-1; possibly TRBD2 for D (5 bases). Germline CDR1 and CDR2: MGHRA and YSYEKL. V was cut by 7 bases and J by 13 bases, with 23 bases left in between. The CDR3 totals 14 residues. CDR3 loop: CASTPSGVQLVQFF. CDR3 in DNA: TGCGCCAGCACACCATCCGGGGTGCAACTAGTTCAGTTCTTC.

Note on this clone: With a far larger clone one base away, a read error is the likely cause. The CDR3 here is CAGSSYGAGELFF. The CDR3 bases are TGTGCCGGCAGCTCCTACGGAGCCGGGGAGCTGTTTTTT. This chain uses TRBV7-3 with TRBJ2-2; D unclear. The CDR3 is 13 amino acids. Germline CDR1 SGHTA, CDR2 FQGTGA.

This clone was picked up many times. CDR3 DNA sequence: TGCGCCAGCAGCCAAGTTGGGACAGTTAATGAAAAACTGTTTTTT. Protein: CASSQVGTVNEKLFF. The chain recombines TRBV4-1 with TRBJ1-4; 7 bases align to TRBD1. V gave up 1 base and J gave up 4 bases; unmatched junction bases: 3. Germline V gene data show CDR1 as MGHRA and CDR2 as YSYEKL. The CDR3 runs 15 residues.

V usage is TRBV10-1 and J usage is TRBJ2-7; maybe TRBD1 (5 bases). Germline CDR1 reads WNHNN; CDR2 reads SYGVQD (reference sequence). The CDR3 runs to 14 residues. With 6 bases removed from V and 0 bases from J, the gap between germline ends came to 12 bases. The CDR3 region has the DNA TGCGCCAGCAGACCACAGGAGAGCTCCTACGAGCAGTACTTC. Translation gives CASRPQESSYEQYF.

In this sample, this clone turned up many times. V and J are TRBV19 and TRBJ1-1, with 11 bases aligning to TRBD1. Germline V gene data show CDR1 as LNHDA and CDR2 as SQIVND (reference sequence). The CDR3 consists of 14 residues. With 5 bases clipped from V and 5 bases from J, the junction kept 4 bases outside the gene matches. In DNA, the CDR3 is TGTGCCAGTAGTGCGGGACAGGGGGGGACTGAAGCTTTCTTT. As protein: CASSAGQGGTEAFF.

The chain combines TRBV28 with TRBJ1-1, with D perhaps matching TRBD1 (6 bases). This CDR3 is 15 amino acids long. Germline loops: CDR1 MDHEN, CDR2 SYDVKM. Trimming shortened V by 4 bases and J by 6 bases, and 18 bases separated the two germline ends. CDR3: CASSSGDSEGAEAFF. The CDR3 DNA sequence: TGTGCCAGCAGTTCAGGAGATAGCGAGGGGGCTGAAGCTTTCTTT.

V is TRBV4-3 and J is TRBJ1-5; TRBD1 is a possible D gene (5 bases). The V gene's germline CDR1 is LGHNA and CDR2 YSLEER. CDR3 length: 15 residues. V lost 0 bases to trimming and J lost 3 bases, with 9 bases between them. CDR3 DNA sequence: TGCGCCAGCAGCCAAGAACGACAGTCCAATCAGCCCCAGCATTTT. Its translation: CASSQERQSNQPQHF.

Only a few counts were recorded for this clone. The chain joins TRBV5-1 to TRBJ2-7; 9 positions match TRBD2. Germline V gives CDR1 SGHRS, CDR2 YFSETQ. The CDR3 length is 16 residues. The V gene end was trimmed by 0 bases and the J gene end by 9 bases; junction bases not matched to a gene: 13. The CDR3 sequence is CASSLEGSGGGWAQYF. CDR3 bases: TGCGCCAGCAGCTTGGAGGGTAGCGGGGGAGGCTGGGCGCAGTACTTC.

Comment on this clone: One end of the junction is discordant with germline, which a read error may explain. The CDR3 bases are TGCGTAACATCGGGGCCCACCCTACAGAACTATGGCTACACCTTC. Translated, it gives CVTSGPTLQNYGYTF. The V call is TRBV10-3, the J call TRBJ1-2, with D perhaps matching TRBD1 (5 bases). CDR1 and CDR2 (germline): ENHRY, SYGVKD. The CDR3 loop spans 15 amino acids.